This TCR beta chain was profiled in a study of blood T cell repertoires in COVID-19. Participants, about 18 to 90 years old, spanned around 25 US areas. Original processing methods: Nucleated cell counts were estimated from reference gene primer amplification. Repertoires were generated with immunoSEQ multiplex PCR, while TCRdb's copy carries only in-frame clones and drops some. V and J calls and clone size follow that table, whereas D and trimming were derived from the DNA. Of about 240,000 clones listed, approximately 84% are singletons. The CDR3 contains 15 residues. Unmatched junction bases numbered 9, after V lost 6 bases and J lost 2 bases. CDR1 MNHEY and CDR2 SMNVEV come from the germline V gene (reference sequence).

What was sequenced was PBMCs or T cells enriched from blood (not recorded which). This TCR came from a woman aged 40-49 years with acute COVID-19. The chain links TRBV27 to TRBJ1-2, with 7 nucleotides matching TRBD1. The CDR3 protein is CASRRNRGLNYGYTF. The DNA for the CDR3 is TGTGCCAGCAGGCGGAACAGGGGTTTGAACTATGGCTACACCTTC.